Below are 29 T cell receptor beta chains sequenced from a single sample in a study of OX40 agonist ivuxolimab in advanced cancers. Clones were read by immunoSEQ multiplex PCR, and TCRdb kept only the in-frame ones, dropping some. This sample has over 25,000 clones; over 75% occur once, and the top ten carry roughly 58%. The sample here was CD4+ or CD8+ T cells sorted from blood, taken in a trial of the OX40 agonist ivuxolimab. These receptors originate from an adult with an advanced solid tumor such as melanoma, head and neck, liver or kidney cancer.

The J gene is TRBJ2-7, the V gene TRBV7-2; 12 positions match TRBD1. The germline V gene encodes CDR1 SGHTA and CDR2 FQGNSA. Trimming at V came to 5 bases and at J to 7 bases, leaving 6 bases not matched to a gene. CDR3 length: 14 amino acids. Written as DNA, the CDR3 is TGTGCCAGCAGCGACCGGGACAGGGGGCGAGAGCAGTACTTC. This codes for CASSDRDRGREQYF.

V gene TRBV6-5 combines with J gene TRBJ2-1, with TRBD2 identical over 9 bases. V was clipped by 7 bases and J by 4 bases; unmatched bases: 5. This CDR3 is 14 amino acids long. Germline CDR1 reads MNHEY; CDR2 reads SVGAGI. The CDR3 nucleotides are TGTGCCAGCAACCGGGCGGGGGGGTACAATGAGCAGTTCTTC. The encoded protein is CASNRAGGYNEQFF.

The chain couples TRBV4-1 to TRBJ1-4, with D unclear. This CDR3 spans 15 amino acids. Per the germline V gene, CDR1 is MGHRA and CDR2 is YSYEKL. V shed 3 bases and J shed 6 bases, with 14 bases lying between them. CDR3: CASSQSRVGDEKLFF. As DNA, the CDR3 is TGCGCCAGCAGCCAGAGTAGAGTAGGAGATGAAAAACTGTTTTTT.

The rearrangement uses TRBV10-1 and TRBJ2-5; 9 bases are a match to TRBD2. CDR3 size: 17 residues. Germline assignment: CDR1 WNHNN and CDR2 SYGVQD (reference sequence). V was pared by 3 bases and J by 2 bases, with 10 bases of the junction left unmatched. CDR3 DNA: TGCGCCAGCAGTGATGGCGGAGTAGCGGGGGATCAAGAGACCCAGTACTTC. Translated: CASSDGGVAGDQETQYF.

This chain connects TRBV27 to TRBJ2-7; TRBD1 agrees at 10 bases. CDR1 MNHEY and CDR2 SMNVEV come from the germline V gene (reference sequence). V lost 6 bases and J lost 2; bases outside the gene matches: 7. The CDR3 runs to 15 residues. The CDR3 loop reads CASSFAGTGAYEQYF. The CDR3 coding sequence is TGTGCCAGCAGCTTTGCCGGGACAGGGGCCTACGAGCAGTACTTC.

This chain joins TRBV4-2 and TRBJ2-3; the match to TRBD2 covers 10 bases. J lost 6 bases, V lost 0 bases, and 12 bases had no gene match. The CDR3 is made up of 18 amino acids. Germline V CDR1 and CDR2: LGHNA, YNFKEQ. The CDR3 sequence: CASSQEGSSGGPYDTQYF. As DNA, the CDR3 is TGTGCCAGCAGCCAAGAAGGGAGTAGCGGGGGGCCATACGATACGCAGTATTTT.

V is TRBV11-2 and J is TRBJ2-7; D is unresolved. Trimming shortened V by 5 bases and J by 2 bases, and 13 bases separated the two germline ends. Germline loops: CDR1 SGHAT, CDR2 FQNNGV. The CDR3 is 14 residues long. The CDR3 sequence is CASSTYLTAYEQYF. The CDR3, as DNA: TGTGCCAGCAGCACATACCTCACGGCCTACGAGCAGTACTTC.

This clone was found once. The V gene is TRBV5-4, the J gene TRBJ2-7; 9 bases align to TRBD1. V dropped 0 bases and J dropped 3; count of bases not matched to a gene: 1. Germline values: CDR1 SGHNT, CDR2 YYREEE (reference sequence). This CDR3 spans 14 amino acids. CDR3: CASSLEGQGYEQYF. For the CDR3, the DNA is TGTGCCAGCAGCTTGGAGGGACAGGGCTACGAGCAGTACTTC.

This clone was picked up a small number of times. The chain links TRBV2 to TRBJ1-1; D ambiguous. Per germline, CDR1 SNHLY and CDR2 FYNNEI. The ends were cut back, 1 base at V and 2 bases at J, with 5 bases in the middle. CDR3 length: 13 residues. CDR3 DNA sequence: TGTGCCAGCAGTGAAGGCCCAAACACTGAAGCTTTCTTT. This encodes CASSEGPNTEAFF.

The rearrangement joins TRBV6-5 to TRBJ1-6; D gene unclear. Germline-derived CDR1 and CDR2 are MNHEY and SVGAGI. The CDR3 is 15 residues long. The V end lost 7 bases, the J end lost 0 bases, and 10 bases lay between the germline ends. CDR3 in DNA: TGTGCCAGCATGGGAATTAGCTCCTATAATTCACCCCTCCACTTT. Amino acids: CASMGISSYNSPLHF.

This CDR3 is CASSLEGRGLYEQYF. Written as DNA, the CDR3 is TGTGCCAGCAGCTTGGAAGGCAGGGGGCTCTACGAGCAGTACTTC. This sequence joins TRBV5-6 and TRBJ2-7, with TRBD1 matching 8 bases. CDR1 is SGHDT, CDR2 YYEEEE, per germline. Trimming removed 0 bases from V and 3 bases from J; junction bases left unmatched: 5. This CDR3 has 15 amino acids.

The J gene is TRBJ1-4, the V gene TRBV7-7; 11 nucleotides line up with TRBD1. The germline CDR1 and CDR2 sequences are SSHAT and FNYEAQ (reference sequence). This CDR3 contains 15 residues. V was pared by 5 bases and J by 6 bases, with 5 bases of the junction left unmatched. CDR3 protein: CASSPGDRGDEKLFF. CDR3 coding DNA: TGTGCCAGCAGCCCCGGGGACAGGGGGGATGAAAAACTGTTTTTT.

The rearrangement uses TRBV6-5 and TRBJ2-1; 9 nucleotides agree with TRBD2. V trimming: 2 bases; J trimming: 5 bases; junction bases outside the gene matches: 4. The CDR3 consists of 15 residues. Germline CDR1 reads MNHEY; CDR2 reads SVGAGI. The DNA for the CDR3 is TGTGCCAGCAGTTACGCGGCGGGGGGGCACAATGAGCAGTTCTTC. This translates into CASSYAAGGHNEQFF.

The rearrangement uses TRBV27 and TRBJ2-7; D is possibly TRBD2 (5 bases). This CDR3 region has 13 residues. V shed 6 bases and J shed 4 bases, with 13 bases lying between them. Germline V gene data show CDR1 as MNHEY and CDR2 as SMNVEV (reference sequence). The CDR3 region has the DNA TGTGCCAGCAGCTACGGGTGGGAGTACGAGCAGTACTTC. Translated: CASSYGWEYEQYF.

This sequence joins TRBV10-3 and TRBJ1-2; maybe TRBD1 (6 bases). Deletions cut 2 bases from V and 4 bases from J, with 11 bases between. Germline loops: CDR1 ENHRY, CDR2 SYGVKD. The CDR3 loop spans 14 amino acids. This chain's CDR3 is CAISEPGVSYGYTF. Written as DNA, the CDR3 is TGTGCCATCAGTGAGCCAGGGGTTAGCTATGGCTACACCTTC.

The chain is built from TRBV27 and TRBJ1-3; 8 nucleotides align to TRBD1. J gave up 1 base and V 6 bases, and 5 bases lay outside the gene matches. The CDR3 totals 15 residues. Per the germline V gene, CDR1 is MNHEY and CDR2 is SMNVEV (reference sequence). CDR3 DNA sequence: TGTGCCAGCAGCCCTACAGGGGGATCTGGAAACACCATATATTTT. Protein: CASSPTGGSGNTIYF.

This chain links TRBV4-2 with TRBJ2-7; 11 bases map to TRBD2. The CDR3 has 15 residues. With V trimmed by 3 bases and J by 4 bases, 5 bases remained unmatched. Per the germline V gene, CDR1 is LGHNA and CDR2 is YNFKEQ. CDR3 sequence: CASSQDGTSGYEQYF. Here the CDR3 DNA reads TGTGCCAGCAGCCAGGACGGGACTAGCGGATACGAGCAGTACTTC.

This chain joins TRBV6-5 and TRBJ2-3; D gene uncertain. CDR1 and CDR2 from the germline V gene are MNHEY and SVGAGI. The CDR3 contains 15 residues. Trimming removed 2 bases at V and 2 bases at J, with 11 bases between. CDR3 nucleotide sequence: TGTGCCAGCAGTTACCTGGCGTCGAACACAGATACGCAGTATTTT. Amino acid sequence: CASSYLASNTDTQYF.

The chain joins TRBV5-4 to TRBJ1-1, with 9 bases lining up with TRBD1. CDR1 and CDR2 from the germline V gene are SGHNT and YYREEE (reference sequence). V gave up 4 bases and J gave up 5 bases; unmatched junction bases: 0. The length of the CDR3 is 12 residues. Here the CDR3 DNA reads TGTGCCAGCAGCGGGACAGGGACTGAAGCTTTCTTT. Protein: CASSGTGTEAFF.

This chain links TRBV7-3 with TRBJ2-2; 8 nucleotides agree with TRBD1. The germline V gene encodes CDR1 SGHTA and CDR2 FQGTGA. The CDR3 runs to 14 residues. Trimming cost V 2 bases and J 9 bases; bases outside gene matches: 5. Here the CDR3 reads CASSLGQGAWELFF. CDR3 bases: TGTGCCAGCAGCTTAGGGCAGGGGGCCTGGGAGCTGTTTTTT.

The chain employs TRBV5-6 and TRBJ2-7; 8 bases match TRBD1. The CDR3 length is 13 residues. The V segment lost 4 bases and the J segment 7 bases; nucleotides outside the gene matches: 7. CDR1 is SGHDT, CDR2 YYEEEE, per germline. CDR3 residues: CASSPTDREEQYF. In DNA form, the CDR3 reads TGTGCCAGCAGCCCGACGGACAGGGAAGAGCAGTACTTC.

CDR3 residues: CAGSKWTAGNEKLFF. DNA for the CDR3: TGTGCCGGATCGAAATGGACAGCTGGTAATGAAAAACTGTTTTTT. The chain recombines TRBV5-6 with TRBJ1-4; weak D call: TRBD1 (6 bases). Trimming pared 10 bases from V and 4 bases from J, leaving 20 bases between. Germline CDR1 reads SGHDT; CDR2 reads YYEEEE. The CDR3 consists of 15 residues.

This chain uses TRBV6-6 with TRBJ2-7; TRBD1 aligns across 8 bases. This CDR3 contains 15 residues. V lost 6 bases to trimming and J lost 3 bases; unmatched junction nucleotides: 10. Germline V gene data show CDR1 as MNHNY and CDR2 as SVGAGI (reference sequence). The CDR3 reads CASRGTTGGFYEQYF. Here the CDR3 DNA reads TGTGCCAGCAGGGGGACCACAGGGGGTTTCTACGAGCAGTACTTC.

The chain recombines TRBV21-1 with TRBJ2-5; the D call of TRBD2 is as the table states it, not checked on the DNA. TRBV21-1 is termed a pseudogene. The CDR3 spans 13 residues. CDR3 DNA sequence: TGTGCCAGCAGCACTACGGACCAAGAGACCCAGTACTTC. Protein product: CASSTTDQETQYF.

The chain is built from TRBV6-5 and TRBJ2-3; D gene unclear. This CDR3 comprises 14 residues. Trimming stripped 4 bases from V and 2 bases from J, with 10 bases between. The germline V gene encodes CDR1 MNHEY and CDR2 SVGAGI. CDR3 in DNA: TGTGCCAGCAGTTCGCCGGCGCCCACAGATACGCAGTATTTT. Its translation: CASSSPAPTDTQYF.

This clone was observed a single time. The chain has TRBV27 and TRBJ1-1; D ambiguous. Looked up from germline, CDR1 is MNHEY and CDR2 is SMNVEV (reference sequence). V shed 5 bases and J shed 8 bases, with 9 bases lying between them. The CDR3 length is 11 residues. CDR3 coding DNA: TGTGCCAGCAGTATGGGGTTAGAAGCTTTCTTT. Translation: CASSMGLEAFF.

J is TRBJ2-5 and V is TRBV5-3, with no clear D. TRBV5-3 is recorded as an ORF, its role being uncertain. This CDR3 region has 13 residues. Trimming cost V 0 bases and J 2 bases, with 5 bases left between them. DNA of the CDR3: TGTGCCAGAAGCTTGGAGGTACAAGAGACCCAGTACTTC. Translation: CARSLEVQETQYF.

V usage is TRBV7-6 and J usage is TRBJ2-5, with 12 bases identical to TRBD2. CDR1 is SGHVS, CDR2 FNYEAQ, per germline. The CDR3 contains 19 residues. J was trimmed by 3 bases and V by 5 bases; bases with no gene match: 16. The CDR3 sequence is CASSPYPVSSGGAEETQYF. CDR3 DNA sequence: TGTGCCAGCAGCCCCTACCCAGTTTCTAGCGGGGGGGCCGAAGAGACCCAGTACTTC.

This clone was detected once. The chain combines TRBV27 with TRBJ1-2; TRBD1 might be the D (6 bases). This CDR3 has 14 residues. The V gene lost 2 bases and the J gene lost 4 bases, with 11 bases spanning the gap. CDR1 and CDR2 from the germline V gene are MNHEY and SMNVEV (reference sequence). The CDR3, as DNA: TGTGCCAGCAGTTTAACAGGGTTTGGCTATGGCTACACCTTC. This translates into CASSLTGFGYGYTF.